The clone carrying this TCR beta chain was picked up many times. Its antigen is unidentified. This sample is part of a study of T cell repertoires in cytomegalovirus infection. General observations from the study: The study found HLA-C-restricted CMV-specific TCR beta clonotypes dominating the ex vivo response.

TCRdb analysed the reads with MiXCR anew, one entry per CDR3 protein. The data show some 440,000 distinct CDR3 sequences, approximately 31% seen once. V gave up 1 base and J gave up 2 bases, with 9 bases separating them. Germline loops: CDR1 SGHTA, CDR2 FQGNSA. There are 14 residues in the CDR3. This TCR derives from a human donor in good health (CMV status not recorded). Some clones in this sample may be carry-over from other donors' samples. The rearrangement joins TRBV7-2 to TRBJ2-7; no clear D. The sample comprised PBMCs. The CDR3 DNA follows: TGTGCCAGCAGCTTAGTCTGGTCGCCCTACGAGCAGTACTTC. It yields the protein CASSLVWSPYEQYF.